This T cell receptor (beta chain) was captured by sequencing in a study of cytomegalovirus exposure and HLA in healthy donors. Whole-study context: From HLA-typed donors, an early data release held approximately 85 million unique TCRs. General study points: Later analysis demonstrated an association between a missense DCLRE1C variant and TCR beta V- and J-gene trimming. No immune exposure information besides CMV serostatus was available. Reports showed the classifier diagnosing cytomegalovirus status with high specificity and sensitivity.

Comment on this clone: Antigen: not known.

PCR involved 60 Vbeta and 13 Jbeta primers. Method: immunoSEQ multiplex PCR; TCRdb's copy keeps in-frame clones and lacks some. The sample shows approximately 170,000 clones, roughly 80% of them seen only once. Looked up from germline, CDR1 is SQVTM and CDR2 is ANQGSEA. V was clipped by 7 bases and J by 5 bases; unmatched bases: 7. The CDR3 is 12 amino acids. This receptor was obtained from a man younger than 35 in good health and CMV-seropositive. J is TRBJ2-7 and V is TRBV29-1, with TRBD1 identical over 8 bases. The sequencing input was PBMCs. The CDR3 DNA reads TGCAGCGGCCAGACAGGGGTTAACGAGCAGTACTTC. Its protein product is CSGQTGVNEQYF.